These 20 T cell receptor beta chains came from one sample sequenced in a study of spatial heterogeneity in lung cancer. TCRdb processed the 5' RACE reads anew with MiXCR; each CDR3 protein has one entry. The sample has roughly 6,100 distinct CDR3 sequences, about 13% seen once. Time point indicated: sample taken at primary tumor resection. Sequenced here: normal lung tissue next to the tumor, sampled at surgery. These receptors all come from a female donor with early-stage non-small cell lung cancer.

CDR3 residues: CASRRVALNYGYTF. In DNA, the CDR3 is TGTGCCAGCAGGAGGGTGGCCCTTAACTATGGCTACACCTTC. The V call is TRBV2, the J call TRBJ1-2; D remains unclear. The CDR3 is 14 residues long. Trimming removed 6 bases at V and 1 base at J, with 12 bases between. Germline V gene lookup returns CDR1 SNHLY and CDR2 FYNNEI.

This clonotype was found many times. CDR3 nucleotide sequence: TGTGCCAGCAGTCCTAGCGGGCCTCACAATGAGCAGTTCTTC. Translation: CASSPSGPHNEQFF. The chain links TRBV27 to TRBJ2-1, with 8 bases aligning to TRBD2. Looked up from germline, CDR1 is MNHEY and CDR2 is SMNVEV (reference sequence). With 5 bases clipped from V and 5 bases from J, the junction kept 5 bases outside the gene matches. The length of the CDR3 is 14 residues.

This clonotype appeared many times. This chain links TRBV7-2 with TRBJ2-1, with D unresolved. This CDR3 spans 17 amino acids. CDR1 is SGHTA, CDR2 FQGNSA, per germline. Trimming removed 5 bases at V and 0 bases at J, with 17 bases between. CDR3 in DNA: TGTGCCAGCAGCCCAAGGGTAACGCCTAGCTCCTACAATGAGCAGTTCTTC. Amino acids: CASSPRVTPSSYNEQFF.

In its sample, this clonotype ranks as medium-sized. The chain is built from TRBV28 and TRBJ1-6; no clear D gene. V lost 6 bases, J lost 9 bases, and 15 bases lay in between. The CDR3 consists of 14 residues. Looked up from germline, CDR1 is MDHEN and CDR2 is SYDVKM. CDR3: CASRGRVLGSPLHF. Here the CDR3 DNA reads TGTGCCAGCAGGGGAAGGGTCTTGGGTTCACCCCTCCACTTT.

The J gene is TRBJ2-3, the V gene TRBV7-9, with no clear D. The CDR3 loop spans 14 amino acids. Trimming removed 1 base at V and 10 bases at J, with 15 bases between. CDR1 is SEHNR and CDR2 is FQNEAQ in the germline V gene (reference sequence). The CDR3 DNA sequence: TGTGCCAGCAGCTTAGTGGGCCTATCTCCTCCGCAGTATTTT. The encoded protein is CASSLVGLSPPQYF.

There are a few counts of this clonotype. V and J are TRBV21-1 and TRBJ2-2; TRBD2, the table's D call, lacks a check against the DNA. TRBV21-1 is a known pseudogene. The CDR3 sequence is 15 residues long. CDR3 nucleotide sequence: TGTGCCAGCAGTAGCGGGGGGCGGTGTACCGGGGAGCTGTTTTTT. This codes for CASSSGGRCTGELFF.

This clonotype counts as medium-sized. The CDR3 DNA reads as TGCGCCAGCAGCCAAGATGGGACTAGCGAGCAGTACGTC. Translating gives CASSQDGTSEQYV. The V call is TRBV4-3, the J call TRBJ2-7, with 8 bases that match TRBD2. CDR1 LGHNA and CDR2 YSLEER come from the germline V gene. V shed 0 bases, J shed 6 bases, and the junction held 1 base outside the gene matches. This CDR3 region has 13 residues.

By sample fraction, this clonotype is medium-sized. The gene calls are TRBV28 and TRBJ2-7; 9 nucleotides match TRBD2. Germline-derived CDR1 and CDR2 are MDHEN and SYDVKM. Trimming removed 7 bases from V and 0 bases from J; junction bases left unmatched: 10. This CDR3 spans 16 amino acids. CDR3 bases: TGTGCCAGCACCCGAGGGGCGGGAGGGCCCTCCTACGAGCAGTACTTC. As protein: CASTRGAGGPSYEQYF.

Judged by abundance, this clonotype is medium-sized (0.01 to 0.1%). V is TRBV7-9 and J is TRBJ2-7; the D is unclear. The CDR3 is 13 amino acids. Trimming removed 5 bases from V and 6 bases from J, with 14 bases in between. In germline, CDR1 is SEHNR, CDR2 FQNEAQ (reference sequence). The CDR3 DNA follows: TGTGCCAGCAGCGTGGGCCCCCTTCGCGAGCAGTACTTC. Amino acids: CASSVGPLREQYF.

This sequence joins TRBV3-1 and TRBJ1-2, with D perhaps TRBD1 (5 bases). Germline V gives CDR1 LGHDT, CDR2 YNNKEL (reference sequence). V lost 6 bases and J lost 6, with 14 bases in between. CDR3 length: 13 amino acids. In DNA, the CDR3 is TGTGCCAGCAGAGAGGGGCCACAGAATGGCTACACCTTC. It codes for CASREGPQNGYTF.

This sequence joins TRBV2 and TRBJ1-5; D remains unclear. This CDR3 region has 15 residues. Germline V lookup: CDR1 SNHLY, CDR2 FYNNEI. Between the trimmed V and J ends, which lost 3 bases and 0 bases, there was a span of 9 bases. CDR3 residues: CASSDMGVSNQPQHF. DNA for the CDR3: TGTGCCAGCAGTGATATGGGAGTTAGCAATCAGCCCCAGCATTTT.

In its sample, this clonotype is medium-sized. This chain links TRBV7-2 with TRBJ2-2, with 8 bases lining up with TRBD2. CDR1 SGHTA and CDR2 FQGNSA come from the germline V gene. Unmatched junction bases numbered 2, after V lost 7 bases and J lost 1 base. The CDR3 extends over 14 amino acids. The CDR3 nucleotides read TGTGCCAGCACGGGACTAGTGAACACCGGGGAGCTGTTTTTT. Its translation is CASTGLVNTGELFF.

By its share, this clonotype is medium-sized. The rearrangement links TRBV5-5 to TRBJ2-2, with 10 bases that match TRBD1. The CDR3 length is 16 residues. The junction had 7 bases not matched to a gene; V was cut back by 4 bases and J by 4 bases. Germline values: CDR1 SGHKS, CDR2 YYEKEE (reference sequence). The CDR3 DNA reads as TGTGCCAGCAGCCAGACAGGGGGCGCGGGCACCGGGGAGCTGTTTTTT. It codes for CASSQTGGAGTGELFF.

This clonotype was seen at least ten times. The J gene is TRBJ2-7, the V gene TRBV20-1; 7 bases map to TRBD1. J was trimmed by 0 bases and V by 0 bases; bases with no gene match: 5. Germline loops: CDR1 DFQATT, CDR2 SNEGSKA (reference sequence). The CDR3 is made up of 15 amino acids. The CDR3 spells CSARDDRAPSYEQYV. The CDR3 DNA reads as TGCAGTGCTAGAGACGACAGGGCCCCCTCCTACGAGCAGTACGTC.

CDR3 DNA: TGTGCCAGCTCACCGGACAGGGTTGGGGGCAATCAGCCCCAGCATTTT. Its protein product is CASSPDRVGGNQPQHF. This rearrangement joins TRBV18 to TRBJ1-5; TRBD1 matches at 8 bases. In germline, CDR1 is KGHSH, CDR2 LQKENI. The CDR3 totals 16 residues. The ends lost 3 bases at V and 2 bases at J; junction bases unmatched: 6.

This clonotype has a count of ten or more. The CDR3, as DNA: TGTGCCAGCAGTGCAAGTAATGGGTGGGGCACTGAAGCTTTCTTT. It codes for CASSASNGWGTEAFF. The chain combines TRBV28 with TRBJ1-1; D is undetermined. V lost 5 bases and J lost 4, with 17 bases in between. CDR1 and CDR2 from the germline V gene are MDHEN and SYDVKM. This CDR3 has 15 residues.

Many counts were recorded for this clonotype. The chain uses TRBV27 and TRBJ2-5; TRBD1 matches 8 bases. Germline CDR1 MNHEY, CDR2 SMNVEV (reference sequence). The CDR3 is made up of 16 amino acids. Germline trimming cut 4 bases from V and 1 base from J; bases unmatched to any gene: 8. This CDR3 is CASSSIVGTGQETQYF. As DNA, the CDR3 is TGTGCCAGCAGTTCTATTGTCGGGACAGGCCAAGAGACCCAGTACTTC.

This clonotype was detected a few times. The chain is built from TRBV7-2 and TRBJ2-3; D is ambiguous. The CDR3 extends over 15 amino acids. CDR1 is SGHTA, CDR2 FQGNSA, per germline. The V end lost 4 bases, the J end lost 0 bases, and 11 bases lay between the germline ends. The chain's CDR3 is CASSSNPFSTDTQYF. CDR3 in DNA: TGTGCCAGCAGCTCGAATCCTTTTAGCACAGATACGCAGTATTTT.

Relative to its sample, this clonotype is medium-sized. The chain has TRBV20-1 and TRBJ2-5, with 7 bases that match TRBD1. The CDR3 loop spans 18 amino acids. Germline values: CDR1 DFQATT, CDR2 SNEGSKA (reference sequence). Trimming took 3 bases from V and 4 from J; bases not matched to a gene: 20. The CDR3, as DNA: TGCAGTGCTAGGATCCCGGGACAGTCCTTCACGGAGTCAGAGACCCAGTACTTC. This codes for CSARIPGQSFTESETQYF.

This clonotype was counted ten times or more. This chain connects TRBV28 to TRBJ1-3; D unclear. The CDR3 is 15 residues long. Germline V gives CDR1 MDHEN, CDR2 SYDVKM. V dropped 4 bases and J dropped 6 bases, with 16 bases sitting between them. CDR3 sequence (DNA): TGTGCCAGCAGTTCCGCCCTGGGGAGTACAAACACCATATATTTT. This codes for CASSSALGSTNTIYF.